This T cell receptor (beta chain) was sequenced during a study of T-cell memory formation after mild COVID-19. Study-wide background: Across donors, TCR clusters were largely donor specific. Findings and caveats of the study: There was a balanced CD4/CD8 profile in clones contracting day 15 to 85, and later expanders leaned CD4+. Cross-reactive memory seemingly joined, as some responding clones were found in pre-infection memory.

V lost 8 bases to trimming and J lost 0 bases, with 7 bases between them. CDR1 and CDR2 (germline): SEHNR, FQNEAQ (reference sequence). The CDR3 spans 12 residues. This clonotype has a handful of counts. Its antigen is still unknown. Constant-segment primers and 5'RACE yielded cDNA libraries for TCR alpha and TCR beta, each carrying sample barcodes and UMIs. TCRdb processed the 5' RACE reads anew with MiXCR; each CDR3 protein has one entry. This sample has approximately 48,000 distinct CDR3 sequences; 5.5% to 7.5% occur once, and the top ten carry 1.4%. The source material was PBMCs or a T cell subset sorted from them (not recorded which). This chain uses TRBV7-9 with TRBJ1-2, with D uncertain. The source is a young man who had mild COVID-19 (a few samples of this study predate the infection). Cell type and time point are not known. The CDR3 coding sequence is TGTGCCAGCGACGGGACTAACTATGGCTACACCTTC. This codes for CASDGTNYGYTF.